This T cell receptor (beta chain) was profiled in a study of blood T cell repertoires in COVID-19. In the study overall: Whether acute or convalescent, the COVID-19 samples came from the United States, Italy and Spain. Sample material is recorded as cDNA or gDNA derived from T cells, B-cell-depleted T cells, or PBMCs.

Looked up from germline, CDR1 is MDHEN and CDR2 is SYDVKM. The V segment lost 6 bases and the J segment 6 bases; nucleotides outside the gene matches: 8. The CDR3 extends over 14 amino acids. Individuals aged about 18 to 89 years were recruited from about two dozen US areas. Libraries were prepared by immunoSEQ multiplex PCR; TCRdb keeps only in-frame clonotypes and omits some of them. The sample lists some 300,000 clones, about 90% seen once, with under 3% in the top ten. Sequencing was performed on PBMCs or T cells enriched from blood (not recorded which). The chain links TRBV28 to TRBJ2-1; the match to TRBD1 covers 7 bases. This clonotype was obtained from a woman aged 50 to 60 who had been exposed to COVID-19. The CDR3 loop reads CASSKGTAPNEQFF. The CDR3 nucleotides are TGTGCCAGCAGCAAGGGGACAGCCCCCAATGAGCAGTTCTTC.